Following are 12 T cell receptor beta chains from one sample sequenced in a study of PD-L1 blockade in urothelial cancer (dated by TCRdb to the late 2010s). The sample's time point label, in plain terms: peripheral blood 6 weeks after treatment start. The protocol used for the library was the immunoSEQ multiplex PCR assay. TCRdb re-hosts the immuneACCESS table, in-frame sequences only. Its copies lack some clones; in the studies checked, an unresolved V gene accounts for under half of them, and the cause for the rest is not known. This sample holds 40,000 to 55,000 clones; around 87% were observed only once. The biggest ten clones account for around 9.3% of the sample. The material sequenced was PBMCs, taken around atezolizumab (anti-PD-L1) treatment. These receptors were obtained from a man aged 60-69 years with urothelial cancer.

The table lists this clone with a few counts. The V and J genes are TRBV30 and TRBJ2-7; tentatively, D is TRBD2 (7 bases). The germline CDR1 and CDR2 sequences are GTSNPN and SVGIG (reference sequence). CDR3 length: 14 residues. The V gene lost 0 bases and the J gene lost 6 bases, with 15 bases spanning the gap. CDR3: CAWSVPAAGAEQYF. The CDR3 DNA reads as TGTGCCTGGAGTGTACCTGCGGCGGGGGCCGAGCAGTACTTC.

This clone was found once. The V gene is TRBV9, the J gene TRBJ1-6, with D tentatively TRBD1 (6 bases). The CDR3 is made up of 15 amino acids. The ends were cut back, 4 bases at V and 3 bases at J, with 11 bases in the middle. CDR1 is SGDLS, CDR2 YYNGEE, per germline. CDR3 bases: TGTGCCAGCAGCATTGGACAGAGCTATAATTCACCCCTCCACTTT. Translated, it gives CASSIGQSYNSPLHF.

The chain couples TRBV2 to TRBJ2-5; weak D call: TRBD2 (6 bases). Trimming took 7 bases from V and 2 from J, leaving 8 bases between them. CDR1 and CDR2 (germline): SNHLY, FYNNEI. This CDR3 is built from 12 residues. The CDR3 DNA is TGTGCCAGCAATAGCGGTCAAGAGACCCAGTACTTC. Translation gives CASNSGQETQYF. Combining the CDR3 with reference TRBV2 and TRBJ2-5 gives the whole variable domain EPEVTQTPSHQVTQMGQEVILRCVPISNHLYFYWYRQILGQKVEFLVSFYNNEISEKSEIFDDQFSVERPDGSNFTLKIRSTKLEDSAMYFCASNSGQETQYFGPGTRLLVL.

The chain recombines TRBV5-1 with TRBJ2-5, with D tentatively TRBD1 (5 bases). With 3 bases removed from V and 5 bases from J, the gap between germline ends came to 14 bases. Germline CDR1 is SGHRS and CDR2 is YFSETQ. The CDR3 has 14 amino acids. The CDR3 loop is CASSSGLPTETQYF. CDR3 sequence (DNA): TGCGCCAGCAGCTCAGGGCTACCGACGGAGACCCAGTACTTC.

The chain joins TRBV6-5 to TRBJ2-1; the match to TRBD2 covers 14 bases. The CDR3 covers 15 residues. Germline CDR1 MNHEY, CDR2 SVGAGI. Germline trimming cut 6 bases from V and 10 bases from J; bases unmatched to any gene: 8. The CDR3 here is CASRARLAGGPEQFF. CDR3 bases: TGTGCCAGCAGGGCCAGACTAGCGGGGGGGCCGGAGCAGTTCTTC.

The chain has TRBV5-4 and TRBJ1-1; 7 nucleotides match TRBD1. V dropped 5 bases and J dropped 5; count of bases not matched to a gene: 12. The CDR3 loop spans 15 amino acids. CDR1 SGHNT and CDR2 YYREEE come from the germline V gene (reference sequence). CDR3 sequence reads: CASSELEPGQTEAFF. CDR3 coding DNA: TGTGCCAGCAGTGAATTGGAACCGGGACAGACTGAAGCTTTCTTT.

The chain is built from TRBV28 and TRBJ2-7, with a possible D match to TRBD2 (5 bases). With 6 bases removed from V and 6 bases from J, the gap between germline ends came to 15 bases. The CDR3 is 13 amino acids. The germline gives CDR1 MDHEN, CDR2 SYDVKM. The CDR3, as DNA: TGTGCCAGCAGCGAGGACGGGCTAGCCGAGCAGTACTTC. It is translated as CASSEDGLAEQYF. Full variable domain (outside the CDR3, taken from reference TRBV28 and TRBJ2-7): DVKVTQSSRYLVKRTGEKVFLECVQDMDHENMFWYRQDPGLGLRLIYFSYDVKMKEKGDIPEGYSVSREKKERFSLILESASTNQTSMYLCASSEDGLAEQYFGPGTRLTVT.

The V call is TRBV4-2, the J call TRBJ1-5, with TRBD1 as a possible D gene (5 bases). The CDR3 contains 16 residues. V was trimmed by 0 bases and J by 1 base, leaving 10 bases between them. Germline lookup yields CDR1 LGHNA and CDR2 YNFKEQ. The CDR3 DNA sequence: TGTGCCAGCAGCCAAGAGAGTGGGGCGAGCAATCAGCCCCAGCATTTT. It is translated as CASSQESGASNQPQHF.

This clone was counted a single time. Other nucleotide sequences in the sample specify the same CDR3. The chain carries TRBV19 and TRBJ2-7; 8 bases are a match to TRBD1. This CDR3 is 14 amino acids long. Per germline, CDR1 LNHDA and CDR2 SQIVND (reference sequence). V was pared by 5 bases and J by 0 bases, with 3 bases of the junction left unmatched. The CDR3 reads CASSADRASYEQYF. Written as DNA, the CDR3 is TGTGCCAGTAGTGCGGACAGGGCCTCCTACGAGCAGTACTTC.

The V gene is TRBV9, the J gene TRBJ2-3; D is unclear. Trimming cost V 0 bases and J 0 bases, with 8 bases left between them. Germline assignment: CDR1 SGDLS and CDR2 YYNGEE. This CDR3 comprises 15 residues. Written as DNA, the CDR3 is TGTGCCAGCAGCGTAGTAGAGCTGAGCACAGATACGCAGTATTTT. Translated, it gives CASSVVELSTDTQYF.

The chain is built from TRBV4-2 and TRBJ1-2; D perhaps matches TRBD1 (6 bases). The CDR3 loop spans 15 amino acids. Germline-derived CDR1 and CDR2 are LGHNA and YNFKEQ. The V end lost 1 base, the J end lost 4 bases, and 13 bases lay between the germline ends. CDR3 region: CASSQAQDSVYGYTF. The CDR3 coding sequence is TGTGCCAGCAGCCAAGCCCAGGACAGTGTCTATGGCTACACCTTC.

The chain links TRBV11-2 to TRBJ2-2; D may be TRBD1 (5 bases). The CDR3 has 15 amino acids. Germline V gene sequence: CDR1 SGHAT, CDR2 FQNNGV. Trimming removed 5 bases at V and 1 base at J, with 11 bases between. The CDR3 region has the DNA TGTGCCAGCAGCCCTGGAAGGGGGAACACCGGGGAGCTGTTTTTT. Its translation: CASSPGRGNTGELFF.